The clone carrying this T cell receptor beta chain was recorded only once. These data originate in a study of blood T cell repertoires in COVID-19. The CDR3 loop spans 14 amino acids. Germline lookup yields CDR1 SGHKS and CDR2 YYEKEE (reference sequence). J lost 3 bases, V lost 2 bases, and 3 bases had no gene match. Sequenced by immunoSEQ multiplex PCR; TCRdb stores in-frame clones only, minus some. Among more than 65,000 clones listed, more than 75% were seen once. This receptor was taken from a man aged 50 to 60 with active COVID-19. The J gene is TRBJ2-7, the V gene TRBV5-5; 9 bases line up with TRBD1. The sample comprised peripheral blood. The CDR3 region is CASSFTGQGYEQYF. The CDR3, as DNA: TGTGCCAGCAGCTTTACGGGACAGGGCTACGAGCAGTACTTC.